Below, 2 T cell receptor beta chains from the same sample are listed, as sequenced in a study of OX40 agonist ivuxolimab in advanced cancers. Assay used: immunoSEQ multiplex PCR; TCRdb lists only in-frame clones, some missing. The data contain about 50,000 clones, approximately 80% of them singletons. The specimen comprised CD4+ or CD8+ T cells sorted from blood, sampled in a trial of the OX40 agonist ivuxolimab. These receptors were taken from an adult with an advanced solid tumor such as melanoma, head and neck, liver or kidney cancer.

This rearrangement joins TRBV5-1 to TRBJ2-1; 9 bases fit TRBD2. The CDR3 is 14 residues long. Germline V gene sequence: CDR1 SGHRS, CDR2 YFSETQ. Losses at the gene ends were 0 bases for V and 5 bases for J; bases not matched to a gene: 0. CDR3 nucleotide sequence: TGCGCCAGCAGCTTGGGACTAGCGGACAATGAGCAGTTCTTC. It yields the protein CASSLGLADNEQFF.

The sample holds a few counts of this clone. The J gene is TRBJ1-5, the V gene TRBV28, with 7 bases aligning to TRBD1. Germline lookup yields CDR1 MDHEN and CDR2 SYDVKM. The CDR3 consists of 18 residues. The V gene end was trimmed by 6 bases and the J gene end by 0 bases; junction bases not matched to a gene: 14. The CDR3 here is CASRTTLGQSNSNQPQHF. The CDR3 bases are TGTGCCAGCAGGACTACCCTGGGACAGTCGAATAGCAATCAGCCCCAGCATTTT.